This paragraph reports one T cell receptor beta chain. Data came from immunoSEQ multiplex PCR; TCRdb stores just in-frame clones and leaves some out. The sample lists about 660,000 clones; around nine tenths were seen once. The source of the sample is a study of shared T cell receptors in the human thymus. Germline assignment: CDR1 WSHSY and CDR2 SAAADI. V was trimmed by 1 base and J by 8 bases, leaving 12 bases between them. This CDR3 is built from 14 residues. This sample was also put to use in a study of human thymus T cells. That publication notes: Donors were healthy Finnish infants having corrective surgery for congenital heart defects. Thymus specimens were resections from corrective heart surgery. Use of V and J genes seemed skewed within the thymic and blood repertoires.

This clonotype was sampled from a boy under two years old with a congenital heart defect. This chain connects TRBV10-2 to TRBJ2-1, with a tentative D call TRBD1 (5 bases). Specimen: thymocytes. DNA for the CDR3: TGCGCCAGCAGTGAGTGGGGCGAGCCAGATGAGCAGTTCTTC. This gives the protein CASSEWGEPDEQFF.